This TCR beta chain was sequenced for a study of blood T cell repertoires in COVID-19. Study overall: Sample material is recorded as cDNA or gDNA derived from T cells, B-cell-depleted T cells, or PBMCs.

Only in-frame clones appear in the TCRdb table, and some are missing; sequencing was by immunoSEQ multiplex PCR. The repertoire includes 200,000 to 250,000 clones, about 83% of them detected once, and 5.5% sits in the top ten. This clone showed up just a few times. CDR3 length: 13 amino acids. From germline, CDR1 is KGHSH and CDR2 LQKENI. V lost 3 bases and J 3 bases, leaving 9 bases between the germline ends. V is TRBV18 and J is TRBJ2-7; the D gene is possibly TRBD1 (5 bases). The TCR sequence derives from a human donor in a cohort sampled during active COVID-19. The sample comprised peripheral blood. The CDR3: CASSPFRDYEQYF. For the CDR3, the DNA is TGTGCCAGCTCACCCTTCAGGGACTACGAGCAGTACTTC.